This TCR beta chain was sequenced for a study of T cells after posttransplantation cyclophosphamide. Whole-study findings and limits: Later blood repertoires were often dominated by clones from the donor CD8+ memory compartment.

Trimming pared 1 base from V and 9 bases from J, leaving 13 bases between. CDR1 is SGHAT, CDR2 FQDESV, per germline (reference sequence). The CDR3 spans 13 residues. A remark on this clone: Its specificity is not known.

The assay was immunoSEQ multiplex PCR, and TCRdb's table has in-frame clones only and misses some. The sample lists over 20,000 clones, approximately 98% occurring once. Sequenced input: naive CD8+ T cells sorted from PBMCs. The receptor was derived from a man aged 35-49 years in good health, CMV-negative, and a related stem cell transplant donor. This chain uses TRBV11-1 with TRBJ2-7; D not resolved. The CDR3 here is CASSLGLETGQYF. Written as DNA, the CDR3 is TGTGCCAGCAGCTTAGGTTTGGAAACGGGGCAGTACTTC.